This entry concerns a single T cell receptor beta chain. Its antigen specificity is not known. No qualities accompany the bases; no much larger clone lies one base away. The method was the immunoSEQ multiplex PCR assay. Adaptive Biotechnologies carried out high-throughput TCR-beta CDR3 sequencing of genomic DNA for most patients. As for the authors' bioinformatics: TCR sequencing data were retrieved from Adaptive's ImmunoSEQ software for 15 to 20 patients, whereas three other patients were processed with MiXCR and VDJtools. CDR3 nucleotide sequences shared between donor and recipient were removed because the origin of such sequences could not be assigned. At least 2-fold expansion over unstimulated cells and a minimum CFSE-low frequency of 0.002% (template counts) or 0.001% (read counts) were required for clones to be classified as alloreactive. A clone was considered mappable if detected in the sequenced pre-transplant spleen, lymph node, or MLR CFSE-low populations of the donor or recipient. The cumulative frequency of alloreactive clones was calculated as a percentage of all sequences, weighted by copy number. TCRdb mirrors the immuneACCESS table, restricted to in-frame sequences. Some clones are absent from its copies; in checked studies, under half trace to an unresolved V gene, and the reason for the others is unknown. V and J calls and clone size are as listed in that table; D and trimming were resolved from the DNA. The sample has tens of thousands of clones on record, about 87% of them singletons. Of the sample, less than 2% is held by the ten largest clones.

V was cut back by 1 base and J by 0 bases, leaving a gap of 6 bases between them. CDR1 MNHNS and CDR2 SASEGT are derived from the germline V gene. The CDR3 covers 14 residues, taking in both the cysteine and the phenylalanine. Of all the DNA, just the CDR3 is kept, 42 bases in frame from base 1. These data belong to a study of graft-versus-host responses after intestinal transplantation (dated by TCRdb to about 2021). At the level of the whole study: The transplants that recipients got were multivisceral, liver-intestinal, or isolated intestinal. Every recipient was given anti-thymocyte globulin induction, then maintenance tacrolimus and steroids for approximately 3 years. After intestinal transplantation, graft-versus-host and host-versus-graft alloreactive T cell clones in the graft, circulation and bone marrow were tracked using bulk TCR-beta CDR3 sequencing. Alloreactive clones were identified by sequencing pre-transplant mixed lymphocyte reaction products and comparing these products with unstimulated pre-transplant donor and recipient T cells. The cohort enrolled under 25 intestinal transplant recipients including one retransplant, and 3 patients lacking pretransplant specimens were excluded. Donor T cell macrochimerism was defined as a peak of at least 4% donor T cells among recipient peripheral blood mononuclear cells. Rather than being sequenced by the commercial service, samples from a few later patients were sequenced in-house on an Illumina MiSeq and processed with MiXCR.

Study-wide findings and limitations: Peak levels of circulating GvH clones were associated with declines in HvG clones early after transplant. In the allografts of patients with donor T cell macrochimerism, GvH to HvG T cell clonal ratios were high. GvH clones were detected in recipient bone marrow, and some appeared earlier in ileal mucosa or blood, consistent with an intestinal mucosal origin. Conclusions were limited by the relatively low number and heterogeneity of intestinal transplant patients.

In the first month after transplant, blood samples were collected up to 4 times, and after that at least monthly when available. Rearrangement joined TRBV6-1 to TRBJ2-5; the D gene cannot be resolved reliably. The sequences come from PBMCs, collected 26 days after transplant. The TCR comes from a human patient who received an intestinal transplant, so some T cells may come from the graft donor. The CDR3 reads CASSEDPDQETQYF. In nucleotide form, the sequence is TGTGCCAGCAGTGAAGATCCCGACCAAGAGACCCAGTACTTC.